This TCR beta chain was sequenced in a study of blood T cell repertoires in COVID-19. This CDR3 comprises 16 residues. The germline gives CDR1 SNHLY, CDR2 FYNNEI. The J segment lost 9 bases and the V segment lost 6 bases, leaving 9 bases of the junction unmatched. Original analysis: Nucleated cell counts were estimated from reference gene primer amplification. The method was immunoSEQ multiplex PCR; TCRdb's version includes in-frame clones alone and lacks a portion of them. V, J and clone size are taken as reported in that table, and D and trimming were inferred from the DNA itself. The sample includes under 300,000 clones, 80% to 90% of them seen just once.

V is TRBV2 and J is TRBJ2-3, with TRBD2 matching 16 bases. The sample taken for sequencing was PBMCs or T cells enriched from blood (not recorded which). The source of this sequence is a woman in her late teens or twenties who had recovered from COVID-19. The CDR3 nucleotides read TGTGCCAGCAGGGCCCCGGGACTAGCGGGGGGGTTAACGCAGTATTTT. Protein sequence: CASRAPGLAGGLTQYF.